A selection of T cell receptor beta chains follows, all from one sample in a study of blood T cell repertoires in COVID-19. Sequencing was performed with immunoSEQ multiplex PCR; in TCRdb, only in-frame clones are kept and a portion is missing. Counted here are approximately 250,000 clones, roughly 85% occurring once; the ten biggest clones make up around 9.8%. The sample was PBMCs or T cells enriched from blood (not recorded which). These receptor sequences come from a woman aged 50 to 65 with acute COVID-19. CDR3s include the opening cysteine and the closing phenylalanine or tryptophan. The D gene is left open where the match is weak. Only part of the rows carry a size: once, few, many, or a class if the clone is expanded.

j_call clone_size v_call d_call cdr3_aa cdr3_nt
TRBJ2-5 NA TRBV10-3 TRBD1 CAISETTGLTNQETQYF TGTGCCATCAGTGAGACGACAGGGTTAACCAACCAAGAGACCCAGTACTTC
TRBJ1-2 NA TRBV7-2 NA CASSYTGTRGYTF TGTGCCAGCAGCTACACCGGGACACGAGGCTACACCTTC
TRBJ2-7 NA TRBV7-9 NA CASSTIGLTSSYEQYF TGTGCCAGCAGCACAATCGGACTGACAAGCTCCTACGAGCAGTACTTC
TRBJ2-3 NA TRBV5-5 NA CASSLQGSTDTQYF TGTGCCAGCAGCTTGCAGGGGAGCACAGATACGCAGTATTTT
TRBJ1-1 NA TRBV30 TRBD1 CAARRRGLTEAFF TGTGCCGCTCGGCGCAGGGGGCTTACTGAAGCTTTCTTT
TRBJ1-2 NA TRBV7-9 NA CASSLATVFYGYTF TGTGCCAGCAGCTTGGCAACAGTCTTCTATGGCTACACCTTC
TRBJ1-1 NA TRBV3-1/TRBV3-2 NA CASSPILTGNTEAFF TGTGCCAGCAGCCCAATTTTGACAGGGAACACTGAAGCTTTCTTT
TRBJ2-3 NA TRBV6-5 NA CASSPYSTDTQYF TGTGCCAGCAGCCCCTACAGCACAGATACGCAGTATTTT
TRBJ1-1 NA TRBV5-1 NA CASSLNDMNTEAFF TGCGCCAGCAGCTTGAACGACATGAACACTGAAGCTTTCTTT
TRBJ1-2 NA TRBV19 TRBD1 CASSAPGQASGYTF TGTGCCAGTAGTGCCCCGGGACAGGCTTCTGGCTACACCTTC
TRBJ1-1 NA TRBV24-1 NA CATSARERGTEAFF TGTGCCACCAGTGCCCGGGAGAGGGGCACTGAAGCTTTCTTT
TRBJ1-5 NA TRBV2 NA CASSEQGSPNQPQHF TGTGCCAGCAGTGAGCAGGGCAGCCCAAATCAGCCCCAGCATTTT
TRBJ1-2 once TRBV7-3 TRBD1 CASSLMPGQQYGYTF TGTGCCAGCAGCCTAATGCCGGGACAGCAATATGGCTACACCTTC
TRBJ2-7 NA TRBV7-9 TRBD1 CASSLRTGRNYEQYF TGTGCCAGCAGCTTAAGGACAGGGAGGAACTACGAGCAGTACTTC
TRBJ1-2 NA TRBV27 NA CASSLVRSAGLLGYTF TGTGCCAGCAGTTTAGTCCGGTCGGCAGGGCTGTTAGGCTACACCTTC
TRBJ1-2 NA TRBV24-1 NA CATSDFWGRSGYTF TGTGCCACCAGTGATTTTTGGGGGCGGAGTGGCTACACCTTC
TRBJ2-1 NA TRBV7-2 TRBD1 CASSRGGQGYDNEQFF TGTGCCAGCAGCAGAGGGGGACAGGGGTATGACAATGAGCAGTTCTTC
TRBJ2-3 NA TRBV7-2 TRBD2 CASSLLAGAWGTDTQYF TGTGCCAGCAGCTTACTAGCGGGGGCTTGGGGAACAGATACGCAGTATTTT
TRBJ2-2 NA TRBV6-1 TRBD2 CASSEGTSGTGELFF TGTGCCAGCAGTGAAGGGACTAGCGGCACCGGGGAGCTGTTTTTT
TRBJ2-3 NA TRBV4-2 NA CASSQVLASTDTQYF TGTGCCAGCAGCCAAGTACTAGCCAGCACAGATACGCAGTATTTT
TRBJ1-2 NA TRBV29-1 TRBD1 CSVRDRGLGGYTF TGCAGCGTTCGGGACAGGGGGCTGGGTGGCTACACCTTC
TRBJ2-7 few TRBV12-3/TRBV12-4 NA CASSPRLGEQYF TGTGCCAGCAGTCCCAGGCTTGGCGAGCAGTACTTC
TRBJ1-5 NA TRBV7-9 TRBD1 CASSSRDSPVGPQHF TGTGCCAGCAGCTCCCGGGACAGCCCTGTGGGGCCCCAGCATTTT